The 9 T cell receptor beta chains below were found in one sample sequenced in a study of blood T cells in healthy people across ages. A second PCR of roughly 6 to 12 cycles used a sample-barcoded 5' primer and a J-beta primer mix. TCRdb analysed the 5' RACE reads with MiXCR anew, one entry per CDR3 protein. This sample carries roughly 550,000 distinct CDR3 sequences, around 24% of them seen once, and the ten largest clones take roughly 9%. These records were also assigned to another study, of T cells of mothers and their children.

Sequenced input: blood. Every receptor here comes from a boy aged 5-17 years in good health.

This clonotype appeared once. The CDR3 reads CASSLQGFSNQPQHF. The DNA for the CDR3 is TGTGCCAGCAGTCTTCAGGGGTTCAGCAATCAGCCCCAGCATTTT. V gene TRBV6-5 combines with J gene TRBJ1-5, with TRBD1 as a possible D gene (6 bases). The V gene's germline CDR1 is MNHEY and CDR2 SVGAGI. Trimming stripped 5 bases from V and 1 base from J, with 12 bases between. The CDR3 spans 15 residues.

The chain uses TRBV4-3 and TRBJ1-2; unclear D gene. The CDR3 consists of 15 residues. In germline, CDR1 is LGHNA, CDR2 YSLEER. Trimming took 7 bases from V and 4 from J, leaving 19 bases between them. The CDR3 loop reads CASNQKISRIYGYTF. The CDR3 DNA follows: TGCGCCAGCAATCAAAAGATCTCACGGATCTATGGCTACACCTTC.

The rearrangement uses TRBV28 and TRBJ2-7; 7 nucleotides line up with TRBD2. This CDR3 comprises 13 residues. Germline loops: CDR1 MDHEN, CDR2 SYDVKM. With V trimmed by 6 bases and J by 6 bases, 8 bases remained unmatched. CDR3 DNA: TGTGCCAGCAGATTTAGCGGGTCGTTCGAGCAGTACTTC. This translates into CASRFSGSFEQYF.

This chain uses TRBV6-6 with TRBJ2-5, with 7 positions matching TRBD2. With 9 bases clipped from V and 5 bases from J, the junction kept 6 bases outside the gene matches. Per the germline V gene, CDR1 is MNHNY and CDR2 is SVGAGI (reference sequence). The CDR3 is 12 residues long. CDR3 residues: CASRGSGETQYF. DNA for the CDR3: TGTGCCAGTCGCGGTAGCGGGGAGACCCAGTACTTC.

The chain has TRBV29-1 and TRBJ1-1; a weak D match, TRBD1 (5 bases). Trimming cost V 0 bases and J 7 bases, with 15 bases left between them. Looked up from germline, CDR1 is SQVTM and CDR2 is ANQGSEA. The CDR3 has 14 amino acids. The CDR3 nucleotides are TGCAGCGTTGAAGATAATTACGGTAGGGGTGAAGCTTTCTTT. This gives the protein CSVEDNYGRGEAFF.

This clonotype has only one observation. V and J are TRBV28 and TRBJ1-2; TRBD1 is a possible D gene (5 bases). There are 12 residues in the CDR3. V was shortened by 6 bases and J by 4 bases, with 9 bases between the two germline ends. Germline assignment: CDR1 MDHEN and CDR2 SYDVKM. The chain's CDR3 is CASRAGFYGYTF. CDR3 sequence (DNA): TGTGCCAGCAGGGCAGGGTTCTATGGCTACACCTTC.

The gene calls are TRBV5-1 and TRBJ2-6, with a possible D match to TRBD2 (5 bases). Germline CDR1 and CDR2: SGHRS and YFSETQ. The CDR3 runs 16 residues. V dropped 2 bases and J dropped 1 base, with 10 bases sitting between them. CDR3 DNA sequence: TGCGCCAGCAGCTTTAGCCCGGGGTCTGGGGCCAACGTCCTGACTTTC. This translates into CASSFSPGSGANVLTF.

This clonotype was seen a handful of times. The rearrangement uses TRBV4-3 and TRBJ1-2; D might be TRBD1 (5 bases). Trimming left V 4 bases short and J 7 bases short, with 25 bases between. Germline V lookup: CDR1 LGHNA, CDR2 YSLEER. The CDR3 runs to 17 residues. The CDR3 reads CASSLYPPPSGVGGYTF. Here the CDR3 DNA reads TGCGCCAGCAGCCTTTACCCACCGCCCTCGGGGGTCGGTGGCTACACCTTC.

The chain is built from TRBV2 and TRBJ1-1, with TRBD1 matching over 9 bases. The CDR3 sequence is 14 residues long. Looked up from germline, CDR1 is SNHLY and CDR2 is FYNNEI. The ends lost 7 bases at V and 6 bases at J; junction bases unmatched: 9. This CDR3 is CASTGTGSSAEAFF. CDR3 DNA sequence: TGTGCCAGCACAGGGACAGGGTCTTCGGCTGAAGCTTTCTTT. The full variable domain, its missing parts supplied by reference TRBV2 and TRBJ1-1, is EPEVTQTPSHQVTQMGQEVILRCVPISNHLYFYWYRQILGQKVEFLVSFYNNEISEKSEIFDDQFSVERPDGSNFTLKIRSTKLEDSAMYFCASTGTGSSAEAFFGQGTRLTVV.